These 10 T cell receptor beta chains were all obtained from the same sample, sequenced in a study of PD-1 blockade in classical Hodgkin lymphoma. The method was immunoSEQ multiplex PCR; TCRdb's version includes in-frame clones alone and lacks a portion of them. The sample includes about 93,000 clones, approximately 78% of them seen just once. The time point was: cycle 4 day 1 (C4D1), after five to seven weeks of nivolumab. Every one of the patients relapsed after autologous stem cell transplantation (brentuximab vedotin exposure was variable). This specimen consisted of peripheral blood mononuclear cells (PBMCs), obtained before the fourth cycle of nivolumab. The receptor source for this set is a human donor with classical Hodgkin lymphoma.

This chain joins TRBV6-6 and TRBJ2-5; the match to TRBD1 covers 8 bases. Germline V gene lookup returns CDR1 MNHNY and CDR2 SVGAGI (reference sequence). CDR3 length equals 15 residues. V was clipped by 5 bases and J by 2 bases; unmatched bases: 7. This CDR3 reads CASSTGTGSQETQYF. The DNA of the CDR3 is TGTGCCAGCAGTACCGGGACAGGATCACAAGAGACCCAGTACTTC.

DNA of the CDR3: TGTGCCAGCAGCTTCGGTTGGGCAGGGGGCCAGGATGGCTACACCTTC. Translation: CASSFGWAGGQDGYTF. The V call is TRBV5-4, the J call TRBJ1-2, with 8 bases aligning to TRBD1. CDR3 length equals 16 residues. Looked up from germline, CDR1 is SGHNT and CDR2 is YYREEE (reference sequence). Trimming cost V 2 bases and J 6 bases; bases outside gene matches: 12. Full variable domain (missing parts from reference TRBV5-4 and TRBJ1-2): ETGVTQSPTHLIKTRGQQVTLRCSSQSGHNTVSWYQQALGQGPQFIFQYYREEENGRGNFPPRFSGLQFPNYSSELNVNALELDDSALYLCASSFGWAGGQDGYTFGSGTRLTVV.

V is TRBV19 and J is TRBJ1-1, with D uncertain. The CDR3 contains 17 residues. Trimming cost V 1 base and J 2 bases, with 17 bases left between them. Germline CDR1 LNHDA, CDR2 SQIVND (reference sequence). CDR3 nucleotides: TGTGCCAGTAGTATAGGCTTTGGAAAGCCCGGCAACACTGAAGCTTTCTTT. Protein sequence: CASSIGFGKPGNTEAFF.

The chain links TRBV7-2 to TRBJ2-6; the D gene could be TRBD1 or TRBD2 (6 bases each). Germline assignment: CDR1 SGHTA and CDR2 FQGNSA. V lost 5 bases to trimming and J lost 3 bases, with 14 bases between them. The CDR3 runs 16 residues. CDR3 amino acids: CASSPQGGCGANVLTF. The CDR3 DNA is TGTGCCAGCAGCCCGCAAGGGGGGTGTGGGGCCAACGTCCTGACTTTC.

The chain is built from TRBV7-9 and TRBJ2-2, with TRBD2 as a possible D gene (5 bases). V was shortened by 2 bases and J by 6 bases, with 7 bases between the two germline ends. This CDR3 has 13 amino acids. Germline CDR1 is SEHNR and CDR2 is FQNEAQ (reference sequence). CDR3 nucleotide sequence: TGTGCCAGCAGCTTACTAGCACCCGGGGAGCTGTTTTTT. Amino acid sequence: CASSLLAPGELFF.

The V call is TRBV5-1, the J call TRBJ2-5; 12 bases are shared with TRBD2. Per the germline V gene, CDR1 is SGHRS and CDR2 is YFSETQ. The CDR3 is 17 amino acids. V shed 0 bases, J shed 5 bases, and the junction held 8 bases outside the gene matches. The CDR3 region is CASSLAASGGALETQYF. The CDR3 DNA sequence: TGCGCCAGCAGCTTGGCCGCTAGCGGGGGGGCCCTTGAGACCCAGTACTTC.

The genes are TRBV4-3 and TRBJ1-5, with D unclear. V was cut by 0 bases and J by 2 bases, with 17 bases left in between. The CDR3 spans 18 residues. The germline V gene encodes CDR1 LGHNA and CDR2 YSLEER. The CDR3 nucleotides read TGCGCCAGCAGCCAAGATTTCGACACGGTTATCCGCAATCAGCCCCAGCATTTT. It is translated as CASSQDFDTVIRNQPQHF.

The V gene is TRBV15, the J gene TRBJ1-1; D is unresolved. CDR3 length equals 14 residues. Between the trimmed V and J ends, which lost 1 base and 5 bases, there was a span of 11 bases. The V gene's germline CDR1 is LNHNV and CDR2 YYDKDF (reference sequence). The DNA for the CDR3 is TGTGCCACCAGCAGAGGTGGGAGCCGGACTGAAGCTTTCTTT. This sequence encodes CATSRGGSRTEAFF.

V usage is TRBV6-5 and J usage is TRBJ1-2; D is uncertain. The CDR3 sequence is 11 residues long. Germline V gene sequence: CDR1 MNHEY, CDR2 SVGAGI. V lost 6 bases to trimming and J lost 8 bases, with 10 bases between them. The CDR3, as DNA: TGTGCCAGCAGGACGACCGCCGGCTACACCTTC. Translated, it gives CASRTTAGYTF.

The rearrangement joins TRBV29-1 to TRBJ2-5, with 8 bases aligning to TRBD2. V was pared by 5 bases and J by 1 base, with 12 bases of the junction left unmatched. This CDR3 spans 16 amino acids. CDR1 and CDR2 (germline): SQVTM, ANQGSEA. As DNA, the CDR3 is TGCAGCGTTACCACCGTCTGGCTAGCGGGCCAAGAGACCCAGTACTTC. This gives the protein CSVTTVWLAGQETQYF.